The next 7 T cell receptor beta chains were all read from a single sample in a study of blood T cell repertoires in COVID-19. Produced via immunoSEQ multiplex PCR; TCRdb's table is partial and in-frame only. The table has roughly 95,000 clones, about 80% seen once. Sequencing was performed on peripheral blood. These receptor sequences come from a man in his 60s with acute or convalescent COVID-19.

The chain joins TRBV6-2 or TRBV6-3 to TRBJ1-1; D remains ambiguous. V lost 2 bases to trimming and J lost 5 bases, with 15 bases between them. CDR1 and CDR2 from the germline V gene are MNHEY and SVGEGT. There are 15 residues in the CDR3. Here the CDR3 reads CASSYPHSGGTEAFF. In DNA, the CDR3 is TGTGCCAGCAGTTACCCGCACAGCGGCGGGACTGAAGCTTTCTTT.

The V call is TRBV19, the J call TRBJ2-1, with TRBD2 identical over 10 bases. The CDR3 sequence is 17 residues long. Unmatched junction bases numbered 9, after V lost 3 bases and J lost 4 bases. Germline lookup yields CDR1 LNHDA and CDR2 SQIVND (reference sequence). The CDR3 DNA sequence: TGTGCCAGTAGTATCTCAGGACTAGCGGATCGATACAATGAGCAGTTCTTC. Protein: CASSISGLADRYNEQFF.

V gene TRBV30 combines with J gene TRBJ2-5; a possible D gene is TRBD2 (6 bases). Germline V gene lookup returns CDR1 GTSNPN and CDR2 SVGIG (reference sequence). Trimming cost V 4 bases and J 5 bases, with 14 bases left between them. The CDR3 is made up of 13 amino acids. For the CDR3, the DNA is TGTGCCTGGATGTGGAGGGGCGCTGAGACCCAGTACTTC. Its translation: CAWMWRGAETQYF. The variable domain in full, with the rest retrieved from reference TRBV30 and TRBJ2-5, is SQTIHQWPATLVQPVGSPLSLECTVEGTSNPNLYWYRQAAGRGLQLLFYSVGIGQISSEVPQNLSASRPQDRQFILSSKKLLLSDSGFYLCAWMWRGAETQYFGPGTRLLVL.

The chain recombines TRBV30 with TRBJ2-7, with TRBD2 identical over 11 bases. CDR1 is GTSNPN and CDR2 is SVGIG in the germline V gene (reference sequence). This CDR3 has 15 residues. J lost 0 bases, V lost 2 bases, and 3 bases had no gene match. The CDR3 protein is CAWSPSGGRSYEQYF. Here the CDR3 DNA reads TGTGCCTGGAGTCCTAGCGGGGGGCGCTCCTACGAGCAGTACTTC.

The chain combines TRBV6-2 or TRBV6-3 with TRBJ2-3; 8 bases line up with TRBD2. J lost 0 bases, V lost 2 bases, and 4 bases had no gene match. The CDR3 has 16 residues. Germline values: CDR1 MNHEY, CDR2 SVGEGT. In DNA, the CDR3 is TGTGCCAGCAGTTACGGGCTAGCGGGCAGCACAGATACGCAGTATTTT. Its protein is CASSYGLAGSTDTQYF.

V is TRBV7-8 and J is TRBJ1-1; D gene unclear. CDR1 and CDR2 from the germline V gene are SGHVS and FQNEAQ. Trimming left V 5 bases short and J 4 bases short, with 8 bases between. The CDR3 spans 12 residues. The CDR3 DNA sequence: TGTGCCAGCAGCCCCCCTGTCACTGAAGCTTTCTTT. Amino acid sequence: CASSPPVTEAFF.

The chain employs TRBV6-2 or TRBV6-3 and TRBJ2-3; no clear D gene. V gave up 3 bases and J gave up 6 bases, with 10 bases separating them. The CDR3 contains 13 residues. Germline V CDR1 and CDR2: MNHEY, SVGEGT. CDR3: CASSYRKSDTQYF. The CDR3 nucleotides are TGTGCCAGCAGTTATAGAAAATCGGATACGCAGTATTTT.